Below, one T cell receptor beta chain is given with its context. Its matching antigen is unknown. TCR sequencing used cDNA made by reverse transcription of extracted RNA. The table came from immunoSEQ multiplex PCR; TCRdb's copy has only in-frame clones and leaves some out. The repertoire consists of some 190,000 clones, with around three fifths occurring once and the leading ten covering approximately 1.3%. The treatment here: oral pan-JAK inhibitor, 5-10 mg twice daily. The CDR3 totals 12 residues. Trimming stripped 4 bases from V and 11 bases from J, with 17 bases between. CDR1 is GTSNPN, CDR2 SVGIG, per germline (reference sequence). This record belongs to a study of CD8+ T cells in alopecia areata. General study results and limits: Higher clonality and more expanded CD8+ clones appeared in lesional than normal scalp. Normal skin's resident alphabeta T cells are also sequenced in scalp samples.

This receptor was obtained from a human donor with alopecia areata. This specimen consisted of CD4+ T cells sorted from blood, obtained around week 50, from a patient treated with tofacitinib. The chain employs TRBV30 and TRBJ1-1, with D uncertain. CDR3 DNA sequence: TGTGCCTGGACGGCCTCCAGTTATCCGGCTTTCTTT. Protein: CAWTASSYPAFF.